This T cell receptor beta chain appears in the sequencing data of a study of OX40 agonist ivuxolimab in advanced cancers. Whole-study context: Patients in dose escalation had liver, melanoma, kidney or head and neck cancers.

This clone came up a few times. Antigen: not known. Broader study findings: Dose levels from 0.1 to 3.0 mg/kg saw CD4+ and CD8+ blood T cells expand clonally by week 6.

With baseline, cycle 4 day 1, and cycle 7 day 1 as timepoints, blood was sampled. TCRdb's table, derived via immunoSEQ multiplex PCR, lists solely in-frame clones and lacks some. Here the sample spans approximately 70,000 clones, approximately 90% being singletons. The V end was cut by 3 bases, the J end by 4 bases, with 22 bases between. The CDR3 consists of 18 residues. Germline V gene data show CDR1 as LGHNA and CDR2 as YNFKEQ. The genes are TRBV4-2 and TRBJ2-1; D is possibly TRBD2 (6 bases). Sequencing used CD4+ or CD8+ T cells sorted from blood, obtained in a trial of the OX40 agonist ivuxolimab. The clonotype originates from an adult with an advanced solid tumor such as melanoma, head and neck, liver or kidney cancer. CDR3: CASSQDPTTSSGYNEQFF. In DNA, the CDR3 is TGTGCCAGCAGCCAGGATCCTACTACTAGCTCGGGATACAATGAGCAGTTCTTC.